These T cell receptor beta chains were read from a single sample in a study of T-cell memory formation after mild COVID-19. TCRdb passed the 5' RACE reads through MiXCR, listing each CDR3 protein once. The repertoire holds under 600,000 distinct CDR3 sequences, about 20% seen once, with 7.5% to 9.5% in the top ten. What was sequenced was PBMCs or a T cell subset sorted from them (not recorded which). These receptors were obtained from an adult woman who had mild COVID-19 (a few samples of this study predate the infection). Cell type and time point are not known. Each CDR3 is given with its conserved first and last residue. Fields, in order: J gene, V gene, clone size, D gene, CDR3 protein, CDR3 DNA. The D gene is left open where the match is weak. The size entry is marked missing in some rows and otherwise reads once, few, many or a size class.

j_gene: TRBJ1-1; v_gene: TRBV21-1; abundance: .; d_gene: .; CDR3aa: CASSKENQGTEAFF; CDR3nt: TGTGCCAGCAGCAAAGAAAATCAGGGGACTGAAGCTTTCTTT
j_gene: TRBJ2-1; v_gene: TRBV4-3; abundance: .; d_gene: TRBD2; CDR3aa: CASSQDAGETDEQFF; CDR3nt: TGCGCCAGCAGCCAAGATGCGGGAGAGACGGACGAGCAGTTCTTC
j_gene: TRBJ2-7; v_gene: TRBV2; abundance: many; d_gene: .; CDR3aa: CASSEASGPYEQYF; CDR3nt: TGTGCCAGCAGTGAAGCGTCGGGGCCCTACGAGCAGTACTTC
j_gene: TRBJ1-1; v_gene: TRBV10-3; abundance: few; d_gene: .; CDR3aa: CAINRTPNTEAFF; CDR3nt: TGTGCCATCAACCGGACACCGAACACTGAAGCTTTCTTT
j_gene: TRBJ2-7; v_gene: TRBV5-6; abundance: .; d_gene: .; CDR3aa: CASSLAFEQYF; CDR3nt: TGTGCCAGCAGCTTGGCCTTTGAGCAGTACTTC
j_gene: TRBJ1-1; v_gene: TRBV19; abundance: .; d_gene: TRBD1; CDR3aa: CASSRQGVTEAFF; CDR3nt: TGTGCCAGTAGTAGACAGGGGGTAACTGAAGCTTTCTTT
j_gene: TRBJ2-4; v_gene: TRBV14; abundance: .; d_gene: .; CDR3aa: CASSHSTAIQYF; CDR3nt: TGTGCCAGCAGCCATTCGACTGCCATTCAGTACTTC
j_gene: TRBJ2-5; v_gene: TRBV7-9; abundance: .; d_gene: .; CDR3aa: CASSSTEGNQETQYF; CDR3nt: TGTGCCAGCAGTTCCACCGAGGGCAACCAAGAGACCCAGTACTTC
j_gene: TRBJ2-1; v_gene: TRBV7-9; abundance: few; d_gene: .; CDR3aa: CASSLIGHEQFF; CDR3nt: TGTGCCAGCAGCTTAATTGGCCATGAGCAGTTCTTC
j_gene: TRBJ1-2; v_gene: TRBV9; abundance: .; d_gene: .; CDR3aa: CASSPWGTNYGYTF; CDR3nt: TGTGCCAGCAGCCCTTGGGGGACGAACTATGGCTACACCTTC
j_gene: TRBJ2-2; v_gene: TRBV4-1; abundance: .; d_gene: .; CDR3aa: CASSPSGPGELFF; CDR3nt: TGCGCCAGCAGCCCCAGCGGCCCCGGGGAGCTGTTTTTT
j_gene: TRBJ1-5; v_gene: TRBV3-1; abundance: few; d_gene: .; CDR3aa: CASSPGQYSNQPQHF; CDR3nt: TGTGCCAGCAGCCCTGGACAGTATAGCAATCAGCCCCAGCATTTT
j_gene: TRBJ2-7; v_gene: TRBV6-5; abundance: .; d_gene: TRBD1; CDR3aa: CASRGTGGSEQYF; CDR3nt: TGTGCCAGCAGAGGGACAGGGGGCTCCGAGCAGTACTTC
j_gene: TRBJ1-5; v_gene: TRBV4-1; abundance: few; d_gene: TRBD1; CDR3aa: CASSQDFGTALHSNQPQHF; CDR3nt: TGCGCCAGCAGCCAAGATTTCGGGACAGCCCTCCATAGCAATCAGCCCCAGCATTTT
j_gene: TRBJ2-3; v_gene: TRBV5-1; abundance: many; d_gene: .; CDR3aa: CASSGGTPANTDTQYF; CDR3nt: TGCGCCAGCAGCGGAGGGACTCCGGCTAACACAGATACGCAGTATTTT
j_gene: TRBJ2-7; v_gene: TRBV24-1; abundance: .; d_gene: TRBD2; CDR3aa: CATSDSQLAGARYEQYF; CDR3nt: TGTGCCACCAGTGATTCCCAACTAGCGGGAGCTCGCTACGAGCAGTACTTC
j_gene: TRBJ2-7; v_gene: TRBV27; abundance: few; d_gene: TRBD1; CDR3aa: CASSWDRSSYEQYF; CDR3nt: TGTGCCAGCAGTTGGGACAGAAGCTCCTACGAGCAGTACTTC
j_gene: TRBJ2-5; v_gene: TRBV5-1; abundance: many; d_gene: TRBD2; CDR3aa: CASSPAGGQETQYF; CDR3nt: TGTGCCAGCAGCCCGGCCGGGGGGCAAGAGACCCAGTACTTC
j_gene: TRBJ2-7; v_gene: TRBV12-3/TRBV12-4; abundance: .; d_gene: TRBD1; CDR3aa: CASSLGQGRATYEQYF; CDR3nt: TGTGCCAGCAGTTTGGGACAGGGGAGGGCTACCTACGAGCAGTACTTC
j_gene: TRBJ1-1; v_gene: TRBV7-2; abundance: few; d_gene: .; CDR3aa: CASSLAGAGAFF; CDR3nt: TGTGCCAGCAGCTTAGCGGGGGCTGGCGCTTTCTTT